A selection of T cell receptor beta chains follows, all from one sample in a study of T cell repertoires in cytomegalovirus infection. Via MiXCR, TCRdb re-called the reads, giving one row per CDR3 protein. The sample lists around 450,000 distinct CDR3 sequences, 11% occurring once. Material for sequencing was PBMCs. These receptors were taken from a human donor in good health (CMV status not recorded). Some clones in this sample may be carry-over from other donors' samples. Both conserved end residues are part of each CDR3. A D gene is named only where the DNA matches it firmly. Size is stated for part of the rows, as once, few or many counts, or as a class when the clone is expanded.

CASLQGSSNQPQHF	TGTGCCAGCCTCCAGGGGTCTAGCAATCAGCCCCAGCATTTT	TRBV6-6	TRBJ1-5	14	.	many
CASSLGVREGNNEQFF	TGTGCCAGCAGCTTGGGAGTCCGGGAGGGTAACAATGAGCAGTTCTTC	TRBV5-3	TRBJ2-1	16	TRBD2	.
CASSLSGADTF	TGTGCCAGCAGTTTATCGGGGGCCGACACCTTC	TRBV12-3/TRBV12-4	TRBJ1-2	11	.	.
CAIGTLVVNTEAFF	TGTGCCATCGGTACCCTGGTCGTGAACACTGAAGCTTTCTTT	TRBV7-8	TRBJ1-1	14	.	many
CASSPSGGLTDTQYF	TGCGCCAGCAGCCCGTCGGGAGGCCTCACAGATACGCAGTATTTT	TRBV5-1	TRBJ2-3	15	TRBD2	.
CSVGGRSGGVRQTQYF	TGCAGCGTTGGGGGTAGGAGCGGGGGGGTTCGACAGACCCAGTACTTC	TRBV29-1	TRBJ2-5	16	TRBD2	.
CASSPPQRNQPQHF	TGTGCCAGTAGTCCCCCCCAGCGCAATCAGCCCCAGCATTTT	TRBV19	TRBJ1-5	14	.	many
CASSLGEGKAFF	TGTGCCAGCAGTTTAGGGGAAGGGAAAGCTTTCTTT	TRBV12-3/TRBV12-4	TRBJ1-1	12	.	many
CASSLMAPDTQYF	TGTGCCAGCAGCTTAATGGCTCCAGATACGCAGTATTTT	TRBV7-2	TRBJ2-3	13	.	many
CASSFTGEGELFF	TGCGCCAGCAGCTTTACAGGGGAAGGGGAGCTGTTTTTT	TRBV5-1	TRBJ2-2	13	TRBD1	few
CASSLTWTGQETQYF	TGTGCCAGCAGTTTAACGTGGACCGGACAAGAGACCCAGTACTTC	TRBV12-3/TRBV12-4	TRBJ2-5	15	.	many
CASSYTSYADTQYF	TGTGCCAGCAGCTATACTAGCTATGCAGATACGCAGTATTTT	TRBV3-1	TRBJ2-3	14	.	.
CASSLSDTGYTF	TGTGCCAGCAGCTTATCCGACACGGGCTACACCTTC	TRBV7-9	TRBJ1-2	12	.	many
CASSPSLGLTYEQYF	TGTGCCAGCAGCCCGAGTTTAGGCTTAACCTACGAGCAGTACTTC	TRBV7-9	TRBJ2-7	15	.	.
CASSLGQGRANYGYTF	TGTGCCAGCAGCCTGGGACAGGGCCGAGCTAACTATGGCTACACCTTC	TRBV7-9	TRBJ1-2	16	TRBD1	many
CASSLALGDLNSPLHF	TGTGCCAGCAGCTTAGCACTGGGCGACTTAAATTCACCCCTCCACTTT	TRBV7-8	TRBJ1-6	16	.	many
CASSSRQLNEKLFF	TGTGCCAGCAGCTCCCGACAGCTTAATGAAAAACTGTTTTTT	TRBV14	TRBJ1-4	14	.	.
CASSLAPGRGYEQYF	TGTGCCAGCAGCTTAGCTCCGGGCAGGGGATACGAGCAGTACTTC	TRBV11-2	TRBJ2-7	15	.	many
CASAGVGDEQFF	TGTGCCAGCGCGGGAGTAGGCGATGAGCAGTTCTTC	TRBV7-3	TRBJ2-1	12	TRBD2	.
CASSLQGYEQYF	TGTGCCAGCAGCTTACAAGGGTACGAGCAGTACTTC	TRBV28	TRBJ2-7	12	.	many
CASSLTQGDSTDTQYF	TGTGCCAGCAGCTTAACACAGGGGGATAGCACAGATACGCAGTATTTT	TRBV7-3	TRBJ2-3	16	TRBD1	many
CASSSGTRGAGGPAYNEQFF	TGTGCCAGCAGTTCCGGAACCCGTGGAGCGGGAGGGCCCGCCTACAATGAGCAGTTCTTC	TRBV6-5	TRBJ2-1	20	TRBD2	many
CASSIDPSYEQYF	TGTGCCAGTAGTATAGACCCGTCCTACGAGCAGTACTTC	TRBV19	TRBJ2-7	13	.	many
CASSPGSVNTEAFF	TGTGCCAGCAGCCCTGGGTCCGTTAACACTGAAGCTTTCTTT	TRBV3-1	TRBJ1-1	14	.	.
CSAPLAGGGHEQYF	TGCAGTGCTCCGTTAGCGGGAGGGGGGCACGAGCAGTACTTC	TRBV20-1	TRBJ2-7	14	TRBD2	many
CASSSTSGSSYNSPLHF	TGTGCCAGCAGTTCAACCTCGGGGAGCTCCTATAATTCACCCCTCCACTTT	TRBV6-6	TRBJ1-6	17	.	many
CATTPVMNTEAFF	TGTGCCACTACCCCCGTAATGAACACTGAAGCTTTCTTT	TRBV7-2	TRBJ1-1	13	.	many
CASSQNPLEGQLFGNTIYF	TGTGCCAGCAGCCAAAATCCCCTGGAGGGGCAACTGTTTGGAAACACCATATATTTT	TRBV5-5	TRBJ1-3	19	.	few
CASSPSGTENGYTF	TGTGCCAGCAGCCCGTCAGGGACTGAGAATGGCTACACCTTC	TRBV7-9	TRBJ1-2	14	.	many
CASSSSETGFHGYTF	TGTGCCAGCAGCTCCTCCGAGACAGGGTTCCACGGCTACACCTTC	TRBV3-1	TRBJ1-2	15	TRBD1	few
CASSYDRQPQHF	TGTGCCAGCAGTTACGATCGACAGCCCCAGCATTTT	TRBV6-2/TRBV6-3	TRBJ1-5	12	.	.
CASSLEGGPDTIYF	TGTGCCAGCAGCTTAGAAGGGGGCCCGGACACCATATATTTT	TRBV11-2	TRBJ1-3	14	TRBD1	many
CAISDRTGNYGYTF	TGTGCCATCAGTGACCGGACGGGGAACTATGGCTACACCTTC	TRBV10-3	TRBJ1-2	14	.	many
CATSRVGQGNEQFF	TGTGCCACCAGCAGAGTGGGACAGGGTAATGAGCAGTTCTTC	TRBV15	TRBJ2-1	14	TRBD1	many
CASSDLGTNQETQYF	TGTGCCAGCAGCGACCTCGGGACCAACCAAGAGACCCAGTACTTC	TRBV28	TRBJ2-5	15	.	few
CASSLARRDRGPQHF	TGTGCCAGCAGTTTGGCCCGGCGGGACAGGGGGCCCCAGCATTTT	TRBV12-3/TRBV12-4	TRBJ1-5	15	TRBD1	many
CASSSTGDLNTGELFF	TGTGCCAGCAGCTCGACAGGGGACCTGAACACCGGGGAGCTGTTTTTT	TRBV7-2	TRBJ2-2	16	TRBD1	many
CASSLAQGLNTDTQYF	TGTGCCAGCAGTTTAGCGCAGGGACTGAACACAGATACGCAGTATTTT	TRBV12-3/TRBV12-4	TRBJ2-3	16	.	many
CASSQGQGFGETQYF	TGCGCCAGCAGCCAAGGACAGGGCTTCGGAGAGACCCAGTACTTC	TRBV4-1	TRBJ2-5	15	TRBD1	many
CASSLEVGATYGYTF	TGCGCCAGCAGCTTGGAAGTGGGAGCGACCTATGGCTACACCTTC	TRBV5-1	TRBJ1-2	15	.	.
CASNPTGDTGELFF	TGTGCCAGCAACCCGACAGGAGACACCGGGGAGCTGTTTTTT	TRBV28	TRBJ2-2	14	.	.
CATSDDPSRVRGGELFF	TGTGCCACCAGTGACGACCCTTCTCGAGTCCGGGGCGGGGAGCTGTTTTTT	TRBV24-1	TRBJ2-2	17	.	.
CASSSRGVGNTQYF	TGTGCCAGCAGCTCCAGGGGAGTAGGAAATACGCAGTATTTT	TRBV11-1	TRBJ2-3	14	.	many
CSVGGVLSSYNEQFF	TGCAGCGTTGGAGGGGTCCTGAGCTCCTACAATGAGCAGTTCTTC	TRBV29-1	TRBJ2-1	15	.	few
CASSYPTGRQGVYNEQFF	TGTGCCAGCAGTTACCCGACGGGGCGGCAGGGTGTCTACAATGAGCAGTTCTTC	TRBV28	TRBJ2-1	18	.	many
CASSSRTVGNYGYTF	TGTGCCAGCAGCTCCCGGACAGTCGGAAACTATGGCTACACCTTC	TRBV5-8	TRBJ1-2	15	.	few
CASRVTGTQETQYF	TGTGCCAGTAGGGTAACAGGAACGCAAGAGACCCAGTACTTC	TRBV19	TRBJ2-5	14	.	.
CASSPPPGQGAALQYF	TGTGCCAGTAGTCCTCCGCCGGGACAGGGGGCGGCTCTCCAGTACTTC	TRBV19	TRBJ2-5	16	TRBD1	many
CASRLKQGPTYEQYF	TGTGCCAGTAGGCTCAAACAGGGACCTACCTACGAGCAGTACTTC	TRBV19	TRBJ2-7	15	.	.
CAISDSRGQTEAFF	TGTGCCATCAGCGACTCCAGGGGGCAAACTGAAGCTTTCTTT	TRBV10-3	TRBJ1-1	14	TRBD1	many